This passage covers 13 T cell receptor beta chains from one sample sequenced in a study of breast tumors, draining lymph nodes, adjacent tissues. Breast cancer patients provided tissue from their axillary draining lymph nodes. TCRdb recomputed calls from the multiplex PCR reads with MiXCR, one row per CDR3 protein. The repertoire consists of around 130,000 distinct CDR3 sequences, with around 20% occurring once and the leading ten covering 2.2%. Sequencing was done on a sample of axillary lymph node tissue. The receptors derive from a female donor with breast cancer. Some clones in this sample may be carry-over from other donors' samples.

This clonotype was counted many times. The chain couples TRBV27 to TRBJ2-7; D ambiguous. CDR3 length: 13 residues. V lost 3 bases, J lost 0 bases, and 6 bases lay in between. Germline CDR1 reads MNHEY; CDR2 reads SMNVEV (reference sequence). DNA for the CDR3: TGTGCCAGCAGTTTCTCGAGCTCCTACGAGCAGTACTTC. It translates to CASSFSSSYEQYF.

Remarks on this clonotype: This may stem from a read error, because a much larger clone lies one nucleotide away. This rearrangement joins TRBV20-1 to TRBJ1-4, with D unresolved. Germline V CDR1 and CDR2: DFQATT, SNEGSKA (reference sequence). Trimming took off 3 bases at V and 10 bases at J, with 9 bases between the two ends. There are 11 residues in the CDR3. The CDR3 is CSASWGGKLFF. CDR3 nucleotide sequence: TGCAGTGCTAGTTGGGGTGGAAAACTGTTTTTT.

This clonotype was seen ten or more times. The gene calls are TRBV20-1 and TRBJ2-3; no reliable D call. CDR1 is DFQATT, CDR2 SNEGSKA, per germline (reference sequence). Trimming removed 4 bases at V and 3 bases at J, with 2 bases between. The CDR3 is 10 amino acids. The CDR3 protein is CSAMTDTQYF. CDR3 coding DNA: TGCAGTGCTATGACAGATACGCAGTATTTT.

This clonotype appeared many times. The J gene is TRBJ1-2, the V gene TRBV5-4, with D possibly matching TRBD1 (6 bases). The CDR3 sequence is 13 residues long. V gave up 1 base and J gave up 8 bases, with 12 bases separating them. Germline V gene sequence: CDR1 SGHNT, CDR2 YYREEE (reference sequence). The CDR3 sequence is CASSLRTAGGYTF. Here the CDR3 DNA reads TGTGCCAGCAGCTTGAGGACAGCGGGGGGCTACACCTTC.

V usage is TRBV7-9 and J usage is TRBJ1-1, with D possibly matching TRBD1 (5 bases). Trimming left V 5 bases short and J 7 bases short, with 14 bases between. CDR1 and CDR2 from the germline V gene are SEHNR and FQNEAQ (reference sequence). The CDR3 sequence is 13 residues long. In DNA form, the CDR3 reads TGTGCCAGCAGCACCGGGACGGCAGTTGAAGCTTTCTTT. Residues: CASSTGTAVEAFF.

Notes on this clonotype: Being one base from a much bigger clone, this may be a read error. The CDR3 loop reads CVSSFSGGTNEKLFF. CDR3 coding DNA: TGTGTCAGCAGCTTTTCGGGAGGAACTAATGAAAAACTGTTTTTT. V gene TRBV7-9 combines with J gene TRBJ1-4; the D is unclear. The CDR3 extends over 15 amino acids. The germline V gene has CDR1 SEHNR and CDR2 FQNEAQ (reference sequence). The full variable domain, completed using reference TRBV7-9 and TRBJ1-4, is DTGVSQNPRHKITKRGQNVTFRCDPISEHNRLYWYRQTLGQGPEFLTYFQNEAQLEKSRLLSDRFSAERPKGSFSTLEIQRTEQGDSAMYLCVSSFSGGTNEKLFFGSGTQLSVL.

Many counts were recorded for this clonotype. The CDR3 nucleotides read TGTGCCAGCAGCCAAGGAGACAGAATCGGCTACACCTTC. It encodes CASSQGDRIGYTF. This chain joins TRBV3-1 and TRBJ1-2, with D possibly matching TRBD1 (5 bases). This CDR3 has 13 amino acids. The V gene's germline CDR1 is LGHDT and CDR2 YNNKEL (reference sequence). Trimming took 1 base from V and 8 from J, leaving 11 bases between them.

Details on this clonotype: This may arise from a read error, as a much more abundant clone is one base away. The rearrangement uses TRBV5-4 and TRBJ1-2; 9 nucleotides agree with TRBD1. This CDR3 is 16 amino acids long. V gave up 10 bases and J gave up 4 bases; unmatched junction bases: 17. CDR1 is SGHNT, CDR2 YYREEE, per germline (reference sequence). The chain's CDR3 is CASYTRDRAEIYGYTF. The CDR3 coding sequence is TGTGCCTCCTACACCAGGGACAGGGCCGAAATCTATGGCTACACCTTC.

This clonotype was seen a few times. The chain combines TRBV3-1 with TRBJ2-2; D possibly corresponds to TRBD1 (5 bases). Trimming removed 4 bases at V and 8 bases at J, with 8 bases between. This CDR3 is 12 amino acids long. Germline V lookup: CDR1 LGHDT, CDR2 YNNKEL (reference sequence). The CDR3 region is CASSLWTGELFF. The CDR3 nucleotides are TGTGCCAGCAGCCTATGGACAGGGGAGCTGTTTTTT.

The sample holds many counts of this clonotype. The chain combines TRBV14 with TRBJ2-3; the match to TRBD1 covers 9 bases. CDR1 SGHDN and CDR2 FVKESK come from the germline V gene. This CDR3 is 15 amino acids long. After removal of 3 bases from V and 6 bases from J, the junction contained 7 bases not matched to a gene. CDR3 amino acids: CASSQQQGAGDTQYF. In DNA form, the CDR3 reads TGTGCCAGCAGCCAGCAACAGGGGGCAGGGGATACGCAGTATTTT.

This clonotype was seen ten or more times. The rearrangement joins TRBV12-3 or TRBV12-4 to TRBJ1-4; D remains unclear. This CDR3 contains 13 residues. V lost 3 bases to trimming and J lost 7 bases, with 9 bases between them. The CDR3: CASSLGYFEKLFF. The DNA of the CDR3 is TGTGCCAGCAGTTTGGGTTATTTTGAAAAACTGTTTTTT.

Concerning this clonotype: A much larger clone differs by one base, so this may be a read error. The chain couples TRBV12-3 or TRBV12-4 to TRBJ1-2; no clear D. V was clipped by 3 bases and J by 4 bases, with 15 bases between them. The CDR3 runs to 15 residues. The CDR3 sequence: CASSFDPFDFYGYTF. CDR3 bases: TGTGCCAGCAGTTTCGACCCTTTCGATTTCTATGGCTACACCTTC.

This clonotype was seen at least ten times. The CDR3 protein is CASSGSNYGYTF. As DNA, the CDR3 is TGCGCCAGCAGCGGGTCTAACTATGGCTACACCTTC. The chain carries TRBV5-1 and TRBJ1-2; no reliable D call. There are 12 residues in the CDR3. V lost 4 bases, J lost 0 bases, and 4 bases lay in between. The germline gives CDR1 SGHRS, CDR2 YFSETQ.